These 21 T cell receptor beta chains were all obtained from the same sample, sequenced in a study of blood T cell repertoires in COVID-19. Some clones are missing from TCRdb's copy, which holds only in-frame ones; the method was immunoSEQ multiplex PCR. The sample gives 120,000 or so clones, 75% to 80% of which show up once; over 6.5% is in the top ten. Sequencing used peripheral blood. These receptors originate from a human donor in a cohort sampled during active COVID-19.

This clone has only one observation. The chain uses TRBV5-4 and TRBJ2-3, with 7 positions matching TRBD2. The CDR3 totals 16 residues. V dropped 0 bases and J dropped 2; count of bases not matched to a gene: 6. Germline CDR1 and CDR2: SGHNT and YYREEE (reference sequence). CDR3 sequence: CASSLGRGTPTDTQYF. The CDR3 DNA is TGTGCCAGCAGCTTGGGGCGGGGGACCCCCACAGATACGCAGTATTTT.

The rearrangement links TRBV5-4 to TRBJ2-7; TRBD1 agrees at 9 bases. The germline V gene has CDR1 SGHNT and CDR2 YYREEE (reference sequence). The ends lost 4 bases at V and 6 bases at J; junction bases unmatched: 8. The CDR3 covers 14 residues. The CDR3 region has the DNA TGTGCCAGCAGCACCGGGACAGGGCTTTCCGAGCAGTACTTC. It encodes CASSTGTGLSEQYF.

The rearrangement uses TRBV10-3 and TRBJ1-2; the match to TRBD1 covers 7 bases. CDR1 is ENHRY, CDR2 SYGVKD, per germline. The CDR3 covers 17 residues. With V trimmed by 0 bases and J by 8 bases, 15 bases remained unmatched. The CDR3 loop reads CAISESWTGNLHGGYTF. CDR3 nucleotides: TGTGCCATCAGTGAGTCGTGGACAGGCAATTTGCACGGAGGCTACACCTTC.

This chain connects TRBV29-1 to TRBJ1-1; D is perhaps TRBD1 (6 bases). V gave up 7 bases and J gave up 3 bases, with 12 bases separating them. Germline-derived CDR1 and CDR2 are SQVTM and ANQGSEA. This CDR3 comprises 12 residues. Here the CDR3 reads CSGEGGDTEAFF. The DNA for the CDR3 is TGCAGCGGCGAGGGGGGGGACACTGAAGCTTTCTTT.

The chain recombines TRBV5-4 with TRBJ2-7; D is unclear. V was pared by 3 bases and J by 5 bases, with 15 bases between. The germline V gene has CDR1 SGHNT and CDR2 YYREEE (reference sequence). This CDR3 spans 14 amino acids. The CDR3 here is CASSSGVSGDEQYF. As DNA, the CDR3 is TGTGCCAGCAGCTCCGGAGTTTCTGGCGACGAGCAGTACTTC.

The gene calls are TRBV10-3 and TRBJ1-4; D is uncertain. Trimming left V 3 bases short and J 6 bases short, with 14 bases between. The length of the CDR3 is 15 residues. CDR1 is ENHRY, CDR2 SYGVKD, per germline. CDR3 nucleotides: TGTGCCATCAGTGATGGCCCCGGCCAGGATGAAAAACTGTTTTTT. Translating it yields CAISDGPGQDEKLFF.

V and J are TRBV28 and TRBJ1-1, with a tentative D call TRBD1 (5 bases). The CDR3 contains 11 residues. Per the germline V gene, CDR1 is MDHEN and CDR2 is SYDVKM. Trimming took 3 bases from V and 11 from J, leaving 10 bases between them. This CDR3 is CASSLRGRAFF. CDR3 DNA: TGTGCCAGCAGTTTGCGGGGGAGGGCTTTCTTT.

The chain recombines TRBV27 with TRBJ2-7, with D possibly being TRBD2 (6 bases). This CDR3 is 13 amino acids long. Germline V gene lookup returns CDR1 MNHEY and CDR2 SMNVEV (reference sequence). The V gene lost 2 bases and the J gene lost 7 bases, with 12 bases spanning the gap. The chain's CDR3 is CASSLSGRREQYF. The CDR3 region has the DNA TGTGCCAGCAGTTTAAGCGGGCGGAGGGAGCAGTACTTC.

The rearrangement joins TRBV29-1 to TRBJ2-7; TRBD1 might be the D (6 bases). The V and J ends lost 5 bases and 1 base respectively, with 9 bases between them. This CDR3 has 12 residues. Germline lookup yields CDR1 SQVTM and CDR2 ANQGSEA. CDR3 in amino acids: CSVWDNSYEQYF. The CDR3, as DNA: TGCAGCGTTTGGGACAATTCCTACGAGCAGTACTTC.

The CDR3: CSVLKRDRKLNTEAFF. The CDR3 nucleotides read TGCAGCGTTCTAAAGAGGGACAGAAAACTGAACACTGAAGCTTTCTTT. The V call is TRBV29-1, the J call TRBJ1-1; 7 bases map to TRBD1. The J segment lost 0 bases and the V segment lost 5 bases, leaving 12 bases of the junction unmatched. There are 16 residues in the CDR3. Per the germline V gene, CDR1 is SQVTM and CDR2 is ANQGSEA.

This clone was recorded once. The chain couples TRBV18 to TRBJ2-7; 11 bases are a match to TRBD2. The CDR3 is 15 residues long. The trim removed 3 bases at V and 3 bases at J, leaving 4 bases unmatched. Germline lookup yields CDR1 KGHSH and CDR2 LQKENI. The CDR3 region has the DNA TGTGCCAGCTCACCGGGACTAGCGGAGGACTACGAGCAGTACTTC. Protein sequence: CASSPGLAEDYEQYF.

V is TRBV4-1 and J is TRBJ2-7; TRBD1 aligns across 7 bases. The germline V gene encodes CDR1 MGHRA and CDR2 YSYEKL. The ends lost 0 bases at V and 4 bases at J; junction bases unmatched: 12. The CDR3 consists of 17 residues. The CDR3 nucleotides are TGCGCCAGCAGCCAAGAAACTCAGGAGACAGGGTTGTACGAGCAGTACTTC. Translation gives CASSQETQETGLYEQYF.

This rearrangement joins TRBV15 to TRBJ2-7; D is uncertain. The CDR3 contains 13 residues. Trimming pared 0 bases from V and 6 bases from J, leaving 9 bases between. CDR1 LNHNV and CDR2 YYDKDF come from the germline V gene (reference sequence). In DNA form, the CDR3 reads TGTGCCACCAGCAGAGAAGAGAATTTCGAGCAGTACTTC. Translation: CATSREENFEQYF.

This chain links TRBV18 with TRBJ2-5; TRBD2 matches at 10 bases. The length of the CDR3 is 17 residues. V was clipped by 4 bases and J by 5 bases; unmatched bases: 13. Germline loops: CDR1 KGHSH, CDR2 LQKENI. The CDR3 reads CASSLLGLAAAGETQYF. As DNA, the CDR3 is TGTGCCAGCTCACTACTAGGACTAGCGGCCGCGGGGGAGACCCAGTACTTC.

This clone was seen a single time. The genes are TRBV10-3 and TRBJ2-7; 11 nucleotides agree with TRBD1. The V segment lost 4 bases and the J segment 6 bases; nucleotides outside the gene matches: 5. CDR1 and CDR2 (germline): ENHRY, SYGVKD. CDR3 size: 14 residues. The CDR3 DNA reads TGTGCCATCAGTGGGACAGGGGGCTTTGGCGAGCAGTACTTC. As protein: CAISGTGGFGEQYF.

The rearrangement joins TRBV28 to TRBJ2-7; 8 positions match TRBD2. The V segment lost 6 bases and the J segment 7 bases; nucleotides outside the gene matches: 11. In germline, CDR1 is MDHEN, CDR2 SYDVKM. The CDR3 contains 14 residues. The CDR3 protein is CASSLQGLAGEQYF. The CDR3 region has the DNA TGTGCCAGCAGCCTACAAGGACTAGCTGGGGAGCAGTACTTC.

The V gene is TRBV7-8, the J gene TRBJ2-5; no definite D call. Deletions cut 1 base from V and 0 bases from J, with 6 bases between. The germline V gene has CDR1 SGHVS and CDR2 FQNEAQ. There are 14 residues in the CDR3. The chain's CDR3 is CASSLVEYQETQYF. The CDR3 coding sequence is TGTGCCAGCAGCTTAGTCGAGTACCAAGAGACCCAGTACTTC.

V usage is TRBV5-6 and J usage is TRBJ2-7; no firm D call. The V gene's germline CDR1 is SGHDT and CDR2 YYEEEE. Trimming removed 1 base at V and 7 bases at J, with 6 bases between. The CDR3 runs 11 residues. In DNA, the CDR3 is TGTGCCAGCAGCTTGAGTCGGGAGCAGTACTTC. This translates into CASSLSREQYF.

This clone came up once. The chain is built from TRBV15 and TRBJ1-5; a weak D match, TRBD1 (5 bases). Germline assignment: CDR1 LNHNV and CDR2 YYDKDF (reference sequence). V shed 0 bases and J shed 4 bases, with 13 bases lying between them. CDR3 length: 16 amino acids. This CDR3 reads CATSRDRGLSNQPQHF. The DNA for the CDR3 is TGTGCCACCAGCAGAGATAGGGGACTCTCGAATCAGCCCCAGCATTTT.

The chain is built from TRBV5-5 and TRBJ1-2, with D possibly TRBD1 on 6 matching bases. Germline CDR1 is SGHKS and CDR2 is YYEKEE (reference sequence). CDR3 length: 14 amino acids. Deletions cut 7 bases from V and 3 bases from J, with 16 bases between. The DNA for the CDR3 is TGTGCCAGCTGGGGTGTACAGGGTGACTATGGCTACACCTTC. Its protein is CASWGVQGDYGYTF. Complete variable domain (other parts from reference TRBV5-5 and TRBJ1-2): DAGVTQSPTHLIKTRGQQVTLRCSPISGHKSVSWYQQVLGQGPQFIFQYYEKEERGRGNFPDRFSARQFPNYSSELNVNALLLGDSALYLCASWGVQGDYGYTFGSGTRLTVV.

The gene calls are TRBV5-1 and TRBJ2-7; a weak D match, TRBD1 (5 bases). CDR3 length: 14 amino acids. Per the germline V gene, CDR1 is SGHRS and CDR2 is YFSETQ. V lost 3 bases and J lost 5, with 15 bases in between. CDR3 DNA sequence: TGCGCCAGCAGCTGGGGCGGACGGTCAGACGAGCAGTACTTC. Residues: CASSWGGRSDEQYF.